This T cell receptor (beta chain) is from a study of monozygotic twins with inflammatory bowel disease. The study subjected TCRalpha and TCRbeta cDNA to two nested PCRs of around 15 and 9 cycles. TCRdb reprocessed the 5' RACE reads and keeps a single row for each CDR3 protein, giving no DNA. This sample contains 420,000 or so distinct CDR3 sequences. Germline CDR1 is SEHNR and CDR2 is FQNEAQ (reference sequence). The CDR3 is 16 amino acids. The sequenced sample was blood. V gene TRBV7-9 combines with J gene TRBJ2-2. The sequence came from a human donor with ulcerative colitis or Crohn's disease, or a healthy co-twin of an affected twin (not recorded which). CDR3 loop: CASRPLNGPNTGELFF.